These 30 T cell receptor beta chains share one sample of origin, sequenced in a study of T cells expressing NK-cell markers. TCRdb reworked the 5' RACE reads into one entry per CDR3 protein, no DNA. This sample's table reports about 400,000 distinct CDR3 sequences. Sequencing input: blood T cells: a sorted CD56 or NKG2C T cell subset, CD4+ or CD8+ T cells, or bulk PBMC T cells (not recorded which). The source is a woman aged 45-60 years in good health.

V usage is TRBV4-1 and J usage is TRBJ2-2; TCRdb names TRBD2, which stays unverified in the absence of DNA. The germline V gene encodes CDR1 MGHRA and CDR2 YSYEKL. The CDR3 spans 16 residues. CDR3 loop: CASSHEGTPNTGELFF.

V gene TRBV29-1 combines with J gene TRBJ2-1; with no DNA, the TCRdb D assignment of TRBD2 cannot be verified. The CDR3 has 14 amino acids. CDR1 and CDR2 (germline): SQVTM, ANQGSEA. CDR3 loop: CSVEVRDFYNEQFF.

V gene TRBV24-1 combines with J gene TRBJ2-1. CDR1 is KGHDR and CDR2 is SFDVKD in the germline V gene. This CDR3 is built from 15 residues. The CDR3 spells CATSDVTTSYNEQFF.

The chain is built from TRBV25-1 and TRBJ1-1. Germline CDR1 is MGHDK and CDR2 is SYGVNS. The CDR3 runs 14 residues. The CDR3 here is CASSVLGGGAEAFF.

The J gene is TRBJ2-5, the V gene TRBV24-1; checking the TCRdb D call of TRBD2 is not possible without DNA. This CDR3 is 14 amino acids long. The V gene's germline CDR1 is KGHDR and CDR2 SFDVKD. The CDR3 sequence is CATAGHGLQETQYF.

The V gene is TRBV5-1, the J gene TRBJ2-1; absent DNA, TCRdb's TRBD2 call cannot be checked. Germline CDR1 SGHRS, CDR2 YFSETQ. The CDR3 runs to 15 residues. CDR3 in amino acids: CASRLPGLQGNEQFF.

The chain links TRBV28 to TRBJ2-5; TCRdb selects TRBD2, and the lack of DNA leaves this call unchecked. The CDR3 contains 17 residues. Germline values: CDR1 MDHEN, CDR2 SYDVKM. This chain's CDR3 is CASSPPLRLAAQETQYF.

V and J are TRBV10-3 and TRBJ2-5. The germline V gene has CDR1 ENHRY and CDR2 SYGVKD. The CDR3 totals 17 residues. The CDR3 loop is CAISGEGLDEIQETQYF.

This chain's CDR3 is CASSLVAARYQETQYF. The chain recombines TRBV12-3 or TRBV12-4 with TRBJ2-5. CDR3 length: 16 residues.

V is TRBV25-1 and J is TRBJ2-2; TCRdb proposes TRBD1, but this gene call is untestable without DNA. This CDR3 has 14 residues. CDR1 and CDR2 from the germline V gene are MGHDK and SYGVNS. CDR3 region: CASSVGAGTGELFF. Full variable domain (missing parts from reference TRBV25-1 and TRBJ2-2): EADIYQTPRYLVIGTGKKITLECSQTMGHDKMYWYQQDPGMELHLIHYSYGVNSTEKGDLSSESTVSRIRTEHFPLTLESARPSHTSQYLCASSVGAGTGELFFGEGSRLTVL.

The chain recombines TRBV12-3 or TRBV12-4 with TRBJ2-7. The CDR3 consists of 15 residues. The CDR3 is CASSRTRGRGDEQYF.

The chain couples TRBV3-1 to TRBJ2-3; TCRdb names TRBD1, which stays unverified in the absence of DNA. There are 17 residues in the CDR3. Germline CDR1 LGHDT, CDR2 YNNKEL (reference sequence). CDR3 in amino acids: CASSQFETGGRSDTQYF.

The V call is TRBV24-1, the J call TRBJ1-5; the D call from TCRdb, TRBD1, cannot be confirmed without DNA. Germline V gene sequence: CDR1 KGHDR, CDR2 SFDVKD. This CDR3 is 15 amino acids long. The CDR3 region is CATSAAEGARQPQHF.

V gene TRBV7-6 combines with J gene TRBJ2-5; without DNA, the TCRdb call of TRBD1 cannot be checked. Germline V CDR1 and CDR2: SGHVS, FNYEAQ. CDR3 length equals 13 residues. The CDR3 region is CASSSLGVETQYF.

The chain is built from TRBV5-1 and TRBJ2-3; the D gene TCRdb calls, TRBD2, cannot be checked with no DNA. This CDR3 has 16 residues. CDR1 and CDR2 from the germline V gene are SGHRS and YFSETQ. CDR3 residues: CASSSFRQSPKDTQYF.

The genes are TRBV5-4 and TRBJ1-4; the TCRdb D gene call, TRBD1, has no DNA to confirm it. Germline V gene sequence: CDR1 SGHNT, CDR2 YYREEE (reference sequence). The CDR3 length is 14 residues. This chain's CDR3 is CASSTTDSNEKLFF. Full variable domain (remainder filled in from reference TRBV5-4 and TRBJ1-4): ETGVTQSPTHLIKTRGQQVTLRCSSQSGHNTVSWYQQALGQGPQFIFQYYREEENGRGNFPPRFSGLQFPNYSSELNVNALELDDSALYLCASSTTDSNEKLFFGSGTQLSVL.

This chain links TRBV7-9 with TRBJ2-3; the D call from TCRdb, TRBD2, cannot be confirmed without DNA. CDR3 size: 14 residues. Germline V CDR1 and CDR2: SEHNR, FQNEAQ (reference sequence). CDR3 in amino acids: CASSFRLAVDTQYF.

The chain uses TRBV20-1 and TRBJ2-2; TCRdb's assignment of TRBD1 cannot be checked, as there is no DNA. Germline lookup yields CDR1 DFQATT and CDR2 SNEGSKA (reference sequence). The CDR3 has 14 residues. This CDR3 reads CSARDGTNTGELFF.

V usage is TRBV29-1 and J usage is TRBJ2-1; TCRdb reports TRBD2, a call that lacks DNA to check it against. Germline-derived CDR1 and CDR2 are SQVTM and ANQGSEA. The CDR3 loop spans 15 amino acids. This CDR3 is CSVDRVLAGVGEQFF.

The chain links TRBV10-2 to TRBJ1-1; TCRdb's assignment of TRBD1 cannot be checked, as there is no DNA. This CDR3 is built from 14 residues. The V gene's germline CDR1 is WSHSY and CDR2 SAAADI. CDR3 residues: CASSEYGAGTEAFF.

The rearrangement links TRBV10-3 to TRBJ2-1; there is no DNA to check the TCRdb D call of TRBD1. CDR3 length equals 14 residues. The germline gives CDR1 ENHRY, CDR2 SYGVKD. The CDR3: CASQRRGEDNEQFF.

The chain links TRBV5-1 to TRBJ2-3; lacking DNA, the TRBD2 call made by TCRdb goes unchecked. CDR1 is SGHRS and CDR2 is YFSETQ in the germline V gene. The CDR3 covers 16 residues. CDR3 protein: CASSPLRELQSDTQYF.

This chain links TRBV7-9 with TRBJ1-1; absent DNA, TCRdb's TRBD1 call cannot be checked. The CDR3 spans 15 residues. CDR1 SEHNR and CDR2 FQNEAQ come from the germline V gene (reference sequence). CDR3 residues: CASSLPGTANTEAFF.

The V call is TRBV12-3 or TRBV12-4, the J call TRBJ1-4. The CDR3 extends over 14 amino acids. CDR3 region: CASKKFATNEKLFF.

The chain combines TRBV4-1 with TRBJ2-5; TCRdb returns TRBD2, unconfirmable since there is no DNA. CDR1 is MGHRA and CDR2 is YSYEKL in the germline V gene. The CDR3 extends over 14 amino acids. CDR3 region: CASSQGLAVETQYF.

The CDR3 loop reads CASSGLSSTGELFF. J is TRBJ2-2 and V is TRBV9. The CDR3 runs 14 residues. CDR1 and CDR2 from the germline V gene are SGDLS and YYNGEE.

The chain joins TRBV6-5 to TRBJ2-1. Per germline, CDR1 MNHEY and CDR2 SVGAGI. CDR3 size: 16 residues. Here the CDR3 reads CASRPLTVSSYNEQFF.

The CDR3 loop reads CASSLTGPLGREQYF. This chain connects TRBV12-3 or TRBV12-4 to TRBJ2-7; the TRBD2 assignment by TCRdb is unverifiable without DNA. CDR3 size: 15 residues.

The CDR3 loop is CASSLAGGFNQPQHF. This sequence joins TRBV12-3 or TRBV12-4 and TRBJ1-5; TCRdb designates TRBD1, a call that cannot be tested without DNA. This CDR3 contains 15 residues.

The chain recombines TRBV6-1 with TRBJ2-2; TCRdb outputs TRBD1, but without DNA this stays unchecked. The CDR3 runs to 17 residues. The germline V gene encodes CDR1 MNHNS and CDR2 SASEGT. This chain's CDR3 is CASSAWGVGIDTGELFF.